In its sample, the clone carrying this T cell receptor (beta chain) was seen a few times. Its antigen is as yet unknown. TCRdb fed the RT-PCR reads into MiXCR, producing one record per CDR3 protein. This sample has roughly 760,000 distinct CDR3 sequences, with 21% found just once. This specimen belongs to a study of response to subunit inactivated influenza vaccine. Regarding the study as a whole: Every seasonal influenza vaccination brings in few new T cells, the authors suggested.

The sequences come from PBMCs from blood, collected roughly 5 days after vaccination. This receptor was obtained from a man aged 50 to 59 who received an inactivated influenza vaccine.

The CDR3 nucleotides read TGCGCCAGCAGCTTGGAGACACACCAAGGCGCTGAAGCTTTCTTT. Translation gives CASSLETHQGAEAFF. J is TRBJ1-1 and V is TRBV5-1; no firm D call. CDR1 and CDR2 (germline): SGHRS, YFSETQ. CDR3 length: 15 residues. Between the trimmed V and J ends, which lost 0 bases and 6 bases, there was a span of 15 bases.